This T cell receptor beta chain emerged from a study of cytomegalovirus exposure and HLA in healthy donors. Study-wide findings and caveats: Presence/absence comparisons presumed near-even sequencing depth among donors. What TCR beta sequences reportedly achieved was accurate prediction of HLA-A and HLA-B alleles in most subjects.

This clone was seen a single time. The antigen is undetermined. This CDR3 spans 15 amino acids. The J segment lost 7 bases and the V segment lost 5 bases, leaving 9 bases of the junction unmatched. The germline V gene encodes CDR1 LNHDA and CDR2 SQIVND (reference sequence). PCR employed 60 Vbeta and 13 Jbeta primers. Repertoires were generated with immunoSEQ multiplex PCR, while TCRdb's copy carries only in-frame clones and drops some. The profile shows roughly 140,000 clones, around 81% of them singletons. The specimen sequenced was PBMCs. The sequence was obtained from a male donor in good health and CMV-seronegative. V gene TRBV19 combines with J gene TRBJ2-1, with 9 bases matching TRBD1. For the CDR3, the DNA is TGTGCCAGTAGTTCCCAGGGACAGGGTTCGAATGAGCAGTTCTTC. This sequence encodes CASSSQGQGSNEQFF. Combining the CDR3 with reference TRBV19 and TRBJ2-1 gives the whole variable domain DGGITQSPKYLFRKEGQNVTLSCEQNLNHDAMYWYRQDPGQGLRLIYYSQIVNDFQKGDIAEGYSVSREKKESFPLTVTSAQKNPTAFYLCASSSQGQGSNEQFFGPGTRLTVL.